This TCR beta chain derives from a study of blood T cell repertoires in COVID-19. Study at large: Acute and convalescent COVID-19 specimens originated in the United States, Italy and Spain. Sources were T cells, B-cell-depleted T cells, or PBMCs; the material itself was cDNA or gDNA.

The V and J ends lost 5 bases and 8 bases, in that order; junction bases with no gene match: 7. Looked up from germline, CDR1 is MNHEY and CDR2 is SMNVEV (reference sequence). The CDR3 runs 15 residues. The repertoire was sequenced with immunoSEQ multiplex PCR; TCRdb's copy has only in-frame clones and lacks some. The table lists 200,000 to 250,000 clones, about 81% of them singletons, with 7% to 10% in the top ten. Enrolment of Seattle patients took place during active infection, and they were followed longitudinally. Sequencing was carried out using peripheral blood. V and J are TRBV27 and TRBJ1-6; 9 bases map to TRBD1. This clonotype was obtained from a woman older than 75 with COVID-19, enrolled during active disease. CDR3 coding DNA: TGTGCCAGCAGTCCACAGGGGGCGTTTTATTCACCCCTCCACTTT. Translation gives CASSPQGAFYSPLHF.